The clone carrying this T cell receptor beta chain was recorded only once. Its specificity is not known. The data were obtained in a study of identifying expanded T cells in peripheral blood. Assay used: immunoSEQ multiplex PCR; TCRdb lists only in-frame clones, some missing. The table shows roughly 130,000 clones, with 65% to 90% occurring only once. CDR3 length equals 16 residues. Unmatched junction bases numbered 3, after V lost 0 bases and J lost 6 bases. Findings of the study overall: Differentially abundant clones: around 1.2 between replicates, about 15 at two to three weeks, less than 20 at four.

Material for sequencing was blood. This clonotype was sampled from a person between 18 and 75 years old in good health. This chain uses TRBV23-1 with TRBJ2-3, with TRBD2 identical over 13 bases. TRBV23-1 is sorted into the ORF group, with uncertain function. The DNA for the CDR3 is TGCGCCAGCAGTCAATCTGGGACTAGCGGGGCGGATACGCAGTATTTT. Residues: CASSQSGTSGADTQYF.